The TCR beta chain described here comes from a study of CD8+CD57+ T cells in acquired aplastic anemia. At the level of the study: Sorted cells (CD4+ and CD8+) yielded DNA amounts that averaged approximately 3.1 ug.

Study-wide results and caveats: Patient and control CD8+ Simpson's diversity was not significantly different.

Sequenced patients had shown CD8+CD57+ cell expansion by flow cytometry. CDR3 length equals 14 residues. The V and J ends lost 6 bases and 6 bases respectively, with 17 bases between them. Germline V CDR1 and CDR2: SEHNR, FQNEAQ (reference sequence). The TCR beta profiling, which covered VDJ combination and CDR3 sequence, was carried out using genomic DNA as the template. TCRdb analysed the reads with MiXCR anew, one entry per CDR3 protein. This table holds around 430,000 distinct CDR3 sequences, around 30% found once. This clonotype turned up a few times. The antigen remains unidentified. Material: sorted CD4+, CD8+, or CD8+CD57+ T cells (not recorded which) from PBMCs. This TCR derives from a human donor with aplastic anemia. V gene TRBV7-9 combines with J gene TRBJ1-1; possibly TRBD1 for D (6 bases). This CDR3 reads CASRKGQFEAEAFF. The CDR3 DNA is TGTGCCAGCAGGAAAGGACAGTTCGAGGCTGAAGCTTTCTTT. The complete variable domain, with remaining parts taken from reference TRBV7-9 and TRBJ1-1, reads DTGVSQNPRHKITKRGQNVTFRCDPISEHNRLYWYRQTLGQGPEFLTYFQNEAQLEKSRLLSDRFSAERPKGSFSTLEIQRTEQGDSAMYLCASRKGQFEAEAFFGQGTRLTVV.